A selection of T cell receptor beta chains follows, all from one sample in a study of cytotoxic CD8 clonotypes in ibrutinib-treated CLL. The data were produced by immunoSEQ multiplex PCR, yet TCRdb's version contains in-frame clones alone and is incomplete. The table has about 40,000 clones, under 80% seen once. The input for sequencing was PBMCs, taken at disease progression, from a patient treated with ibrutinib. The source of these receptors is a human donor with chronic lymphocytic leukemia. Each CDR3 is given with its conserved first and last residue. The order of the fields is J gene, D gene, clone size, V gene, CDR3 protein, CDR3 DNA. A D gene is named only where the DNA matches it firmly. Size values are once, few and many counts, or a class for expanded clones, and some rows have none.

j_gene: TRBJ1-1
d_gene: -
abundance: -
v_gene: TRBV27
CDR3aa: CASRVDSLNTEAFF
CDR3nt: TGTGCCAGCAGAGTGGACAGCTTGAACACTGAAGCTTTCTTT

j_gene: TRBJ2-7
d_gene: -
abundance: -
v_gene: TRBV4-2
CDR3aa: CASSQEGAVQYF
CDR3nt: TGTGCCAGCAGCCAAGAGGGGGCGGTGCAGTACTTC

j_gene: TRBJ2-6
d_gene: -
abundance: -
v_gene: TRBV5-4
CDR3aa: CASSYRNSGANVLTF
CDR3nt: TGTGCCAGCAGCTATAGGAACTCTGGGGCCAACGTCCTGACTTTC

j_gene: TRBJ2-1
d_gene: -
abundance: -
v_gene: TRBV5-1
CDR3aa: CASSFGGALGWAEQFF
CDR3nt: TGCGCCAGCAGCTTTGGGGGTGCCCTAGGGTGGGCTGAGCAGTTCTTC

j_gene: TRBJ2-1
d_gene: TRBD2
abundance: -
v_gene: TRBV7-9
CDR3aa: CASSLASGRVYNEQFF
CDR3nt: TGTGCCAGCAGCTTAGCTAGCGGGAGGGTTTACAATGAGCAGTTCTTC

j_gene: TRBJ2-1
d_gene: -
abundance: few
v_gene: TRBV27
CDR3aa: CASRASPYNEQFF
CDR3nt: TGTGCCAGCAGGGCTAGCCCTTACAATGAGCAGTTCTTC

j_gene: TRBJ2-4
d_gene: TRBD2
abundance: -
v_gene: TRBV11-2
CDR3aa: CASSPWRGGQEEDIQYF
CDR3nt: TGTGCCAGCAGCCCTTGGCGGGGGGGCCAGGAGGAGGACATTCAGTACTTC

j_gene: TRBJ1-1
d_gene: TRBD1
abundance: -
v_gene: TRBV9
CDR3aa: CASSVEAGGTEAFF
CDR3nt: TGTGCCAGCAGCGTAGAGGCAGGGGGCACTGAAGCTTTCTTT

j_gene: TRBJ2-7
d_gene: -
abundance: -
v_gene: TRBV13
CDR3aa: CASSRGPQEQYF
CDR3nt: TGTGCCAGCAGCCGAGGCCCCCAAGAGCAGTACTTC

j_gene: TRBJ1-6
d_gene: TRBD1
abundance: -
v_gene: TRBV7-3
CDR3aa: CASSADVPRGSPLHF
CDR3nt: TGTGCCAGCAGCGCGGACGTCCCCAGGGGGTCACCCCTCCACTTT

j_gene: TRBJ1-3
d_gene: -
abundance: -
v_gene: TRBV7-6
CDR3aa: CASRGGLAGNTIYF
CDR3nt: TGTGCCAGCAGGGGCGGGCTAGCGGGAAACACCATATATTTT

j_gene: TRBJ2-4
d_gene: TRBD2
abundance: -
v_gene: TRBV5-1
CDR3aa: CASSTPGLAGDEDKNIQYF
CDR3nt: TGCGCCAGCAGCACACCGGGACTAGCGGGAGACGAGGACAAAAACATTCAGTACTTC

j_gene: TRBJ2-7
d_gene: TRBD2
abundance: -
v_gene: TRBV5-1
CDR3aa: CASSLTGTSGGSSYEQYF
CDR3nt: TGCGCCAGCAGCTTAACCGGGACTAGCGGGGGAAGCTCCTACGAGCAGTACTTC

j_gene: TRBJ1-5
d_gene: -
abundance: -
v_gene: TRBV5-5
CDR3aa: CASSGDINSNQPQHF
CDR3nt: TGTGCCAGCAGTGGGGACATCAATAGCAATCAGCCCCAGCATTTT

j_gene: TRBJ2-2
d_gene: -
abundance: -
v_gene: TRBV6-5
CDR3aa: CASSYSWTPGTGELFF
CDR3nt: TGTGCCAGCAGTTACTCGTGGACTCCGGGCACCGGGGAGCTGTTTTTT

j_gene: TRBJ2-7
d_gene: -
abundance: -
v_gene: TRBV4-1
CDR3aa: CASSQERTVVYEQYF
CDR3nt: TGCGCCAGCAGCCAAGAGCGGACAGTAGTTTACGAGCAGTACTTC

j_gene: TRBJ2-3
d_gene: TRBD1
abundance: -
v_gene: TRBV10-2
CDR3aa: CASSELIGTGGTDTQYF
CDR3nt: TGCGCCAGCAGTGAGTTAATAGGGACAGGGGGCACAGATACGCAGTATTTT

j_gene: TRBJ1-2
d_gene: -
abundance: -
v_gene: TRBV2
CDR3aa: CASSDVGANYGYTF
CDR3nt: TGTGCCAGCAGTGATGTGGGAGCTAACTATGGCTACACCTTC

j_gene: TRBJ1-2
d_gene: -
abundance: -
v_gene: TRBV5-4
CDR3aa: CASRVGSSAGYTF
CDR3nt: TGTGCCAGCAGGGTCGGTAGTTCTGCTGGCTACACCTTC

j_gene: TRBJ1-5
d_gene: TRBD1
abundance: few
v_gene: TRBV27
CDR3aa: CASRADRLRGQPQHF
CDR3nt: TGTGCCAGCAGGGCGGACAGGCTGCGAGGTCAGCCCCAGCATTTT

j_gene: TRBJ2-7
d_gene: -
abundance: -
v_gene: TRBV6-6
CDR3aa: CASTLDRQSYEQYF
CDR3nt: TGTGCCAGCACCTTGGACCGGCAATCCTACGAGCAGTACTTC

j_gene: TRBJ2-5
d_gene: -
abundance: -
v_gene: TRBV6-5
CDR3aa: CASSETISTRTQYF
CDR3nt: TGTGCCAGTTCTGAAACTATCTCTACACGGACCCAGTACTTC

j_gene: TRBJ2-7
d_gene: TRBD1
abundance: -
v_gene: TRBV18
CDR3aa: CASSGQGATSYEQYF
CDR3nt: TGTGCCAGCTCCGGACAGGGGGCGACCTCCTACGAGCAGTACTTC

j_gene: TRBJ2-7
d_gene: TRBD2
abundance: -
v_gene: TRBV27
CDR3aa: CASSSALLRRTSSYEQYF
CDR3nt: TGTGCCAGCAGTTCCGCACTTTTACGCAGGACTAGCTCCTACGAGCAGTACTTC

j_gene: TRBJ2-5
d_gene: TRBD1
abundance: -
v_gene: TRBV19
CDR3aa: CASSSRQGRRQETQYF
CDR3nt: TGTGCCAGTAGTTCTCGACAGGGGAGGCGCCAAGAGACCCAGTACTTC

j_gene: TRBJ2-7
d_gene: -
abundance: -
v_gene: TRBV6-5
CDR3aa: CASSYSQGVAYEQYF
CDR3nt: TGTGCCAGCAGTTACTCACAGGGAGTTGCCTACGAGCAGTACTTC

j_gene: TRBJ2-1
d_gene: TRBD1
abundance: -
v_gene: TRBV15
CDR3aa: CATSVRDRGHNEQFF
CDR3nt: TGTGCCACCAGCGTCCGGGACAGGGGGCACAATGAGCAGTTCTTC

j_gene: TRBJ1-4
d_gene: -
abundance: few
v_gene: TRBV2
CDR3aa: CASSLSAQANEKLFF
CDR3nt: TGTGCCAGCAGTCTTTCGGCTCAGGCTAATGAAAAACTGTTTTTT

j_gene: TRBJ2-7
d_gene: TRBD1
abundance: few
v_gene: TRBV7-2
CDR3aa: CASTPDRLYEQYF
CDR3nt: TGTGCCAGCACCCCGGACAGGCTCTACGAGCAGTACTTC

j_gene: TRBJ2-5
d_gene: -
abundance: -
v_gene: TRBV10-3
CDR3aa: CAISKPGEETQYF
CDR3nt: TGTGCCATCAGTAAGCCGGGAGAAGAGACCCAGTACTTC

j_gene: TRBJ2-1
d_gene: -
abundance: once
v_gene: TRBV28
CDR3aa: CASGSPSGLSYNEQFF
CDR3nt: TGTGCCAGCGGGTCTCCTTCTGGACTCTCCTACAATGAGCAGTTCTTC

j_gene: TRBJ1-5
d_gene: -
abundance: -
v_gene: TRBV4-1
CDR3aa: CASSQDLRGNQPQHF
CDR3nt: TGCGCCAGCAGCCAAGATCTCCGGGGAAATCAGCCCCAGCATTTT

j_gene: TRBJ1-1
d_gene: -
abundance: -
v_gene: TRBV5-1
CDR3aa: CASSLEGRGNTEAFF
CDR3nt: TGCGCCAGCAGCTTAGAAGGCAGGGGGAACACTGAAGCTTTCTTT

j_gene: TRBJ2-5
d_gene: TRBD2
abundance: -
v_gene: TRBV5-1
CDR3aa: CASRTSGREQETQYF
CDR3nt: TGCGCCAGCAGAACGAGCGGGAGGGAGCAAGAGACCCAGTACTTC

j_gene: TRBJ2-7
d_gene: TRBD1
abundance: -
v_gene: TRBV5-4
CDR3aa: CASSYKGQGLDEQYF
CDR3nt: TGTGCCAGCAGTTATAAGGGACAGGGGTTAGACGAGCAGTACTTC

j_gene: TRBJ1-2
d_gene: TRBD1
abundance: -
v_gene: TRBV6-1
CDR3aa: CASSEGSGTGGYGYTF
CDR3nt: TGTGCCAGCAGTGAAGGGTCCGGGACAGGCGGCTATGGCTACACCTTC

j_gene: TRBJ2-3
d_gene: TRBD1
abundance: -
v_gene: TRBV19
CDR3aa: CASSPRDSFTGDTQYF
CDR3nt: TGTGCCAGTAGTCCCCGGGACAGCTTCACAGGAGATACGCAGTATTTT

j_gene: TRBJ2-5
d_gene: TRBD2
abundance: once
v_gene: TRBV29-1
CDR3aa: CSVVPRAGVIETQYF
CDR3nt: TGCAGCGTCGTCCCCCGGGCGGGAGTCATAGAGACCCAGTACTTC

j_gene: TRBJ2-7
d_gene: -
abundance: -
v_gene: TRBV5-6
CDR3aa: CASSLADTAPREQYF
CDR3nt: TGTGCCAGCAGCTTGGCCGACACTGCCCCACGCGAGCAGTACTTC

j_gene: TRBJ1-2
d_gene: -
abundance: -
v_gene: TRBV19
CDR3aa: CASSMLWGNYGYTF
CDR3nt: TGTGCCAGTAGTATGCTTTGGGGGAACTATGGCTACACCTTC

j_gene: TRBJ2-2
d_gene: -
abundance: -
v_gene: TRBV28
CDR3aa: CASSLPQGRGTGELFF
CDR3nt: TGTGCCAGCAGTTTACCACAGGGTCGGGGCACCGGGGAGCTGTTTTTT

j_gene: TRBJ2-1
d_gene: -
abundance: -
v_gene: TRBV2
CDR3aa: CASSPLRGYYNEQFF
CDR3nt: TGTGCCAGCAGTCCCCTCAGGGGATACTACAATGAGCAGTTCTTC

j_gene: TRBJ1-1
d_gene: -
abundance: few
v_gene: TRBV19
CDR3aa: CASSYGNTEAFF
CDR3nt: TGTGCCAGTAGTTACGGGAACACTGAAGCTTTCTTT

j_gene: TRBJ2-2
d_gene: TRBD2
abundance: -
v_gene: TRBV4-1
CDR3aa: CASSQEPAGGGTGELFF
CDR3nt: TGCGCCAGCAGCCAAGAGCCCGCGGGAGGGGGCACCGGGGAGCTGTTTTTT

j_gene: TRBJ2-2
d_gene: TRBD2
abundance: -
v_gene: TRBV19
CDR3aa: CASTIGLAGVPGELFF
CDR3nt: TGTGCCAGTACCATAGGACTAGCGGGAGTCCCCGGGGAGCTGTTTTTT

j_gene: TRBJ2-7
d_gene: -
abundance: -
v_gene: TRBV5-1
CDR3aa: CASSAGSYEQYF
CDR3nt: TGCGCCAGCAGCGCGGGAAGCTACGAGCAGTACTTC

j_gene: TRBJ1-1
d_gene: -
abundance: -
v_gene: TRBV5-1
CDR3aa: CASSSTAPPTEAFF
CDR3nt: TGCGCCAGCAGCTCCACCGCCCCTCCAACTGAAGCTTTCTTT

j_gene: TRBJ2-7
d_gene: -
abundance: few
v_gene: TRBV4-1
CDR3aa: CASSQDQGAAQYEQYF
CDR3nt: TGCGCCAGCAGCCAAGATCAAGGAGCGGCTCAGTACGAGCAGTACTTC

j_gene: TRBJ1-1
d_gene: -
abundance: -
v_gene: TRBV5-1
CDR3aa: CASSINGVIFPTNTEAFF
CDR3nt: TGCGCCAGCAGTATCAATGGGGTTATCTTCCCAACGAACACTGAAGCTTTCTTT

j_gene: TRBJ1-1
d_gene: -
abundance: -
v_gene: TRBV10-3
CDR3aa: CAISESWQVTEAFF
CDR3nt: TGTGCCATCAGTGAGTCATGGCAGGTTACTGAAGCTTTCTTT